This T cell receptor beta chain was recovered during a study of early T cells in non-severe SARS-CoV-2 infection. Individual cDNA molecules each received unique molecular identifiers attached to them. TCRdb re-called the 5' RACE reads through MiXCR, storing one row per CDR3 protein. The sample shows tens of thousands of distinct CDR3 sequences, roughly an eighth of them seen only once. The CDR3 is 15 amino acids. J lost 2 bases, V lost 3 bases, and 4 bases had no gene match. Germline CDR1 LGHNA, CDR2 YSLEER. This TCR came from an adult who was a healthcare worker with PCR-confirmed SARS-CoV-2 infection or an uninfected control (not recorded which). The material was whole blood, obtained at baseline. J is TRBJ2-3 and V is TRBV4-3; 8 bases are shared with TRBD1. The CDR3 nucleotides are TGCGCCAGCAGCCAGGACAGGGTAGTCACAGATACGCAGTATTTT. This gives the protein CASSQDRVVTDTQYF.